This is a list of T cell receptor beta chains from one sample in a study of T cell repertoires in cytomegalovirus infection. TCRdb re-derived calls from the reads in MiXCR, one entry per CDR3 protein. The sample gives over 200,000 distinct CDR3 sequences, approximately 13% of which show up once; around 9.5% is in the top ten. What was sequenced was PBMCs. These receptors came from a human donor in good health (CMV status not recorded). Some clones in this sample may be carry-over from other donors' samples. CDR3s include the opening cysteine and the closing phenylalanine or tryptophan. D genes are given only for firm matches. The size of a clone is reported for some rows only, either as once, few or many, or as a class for expanded clones.

D	V	size	J	DNA	CDR3
.	TRBV20-1	few	TRBJ2-7	TGCAGTGCTAGAGATCGACTAGAGGAGCAGTACTTC	CSARDRLEEQYF
.	TRBV20-1	few	TRBJ2-7	TGCAGTGCTAGAGATTTCACGGACAGCTCGATCTCCTACGAGCAGTACTTC	CSARDFTDSSISYEQYF
.	TRBV20-1	many	TRBJ1-1	TGCAGTGCTAGCACATACTTGAACACTGAAGCTTTCTTT	CSASTYLNTEAFF
.	TRBV7-3	many	TRBJ2-1	TGTGCCAGCAGCCCCAGCGATGAGCAGTTCTTC	CASSPSDEQFF
TRBD2	TRBV7-2	many	TRBJ2-7	TGTGCCAGCAGCCCCGGACTAGCCCCCTACGAGCAGTACTTC	CASSPGLAPYEQYF
.	TRBV6-6	many	TRBJ1-5	TGTGCCAGCAGTTACTCGGACACCGATCAGCCCCAGCATTTT	CASSYSDTDQPQHF
TRBD1	TRBV20-1	many	TRBJ1-1	TGCAGTGCTAGGAACAGGGGCCCTCACGAAGCTTTCTTT	CSARNRGPHEAFF
.	TRBV7-2	many	TRBJ2-1	TGTGCCAGCAGCCCATACCACAATGAGCAGTTCTTC	CASSPYHNEQFF
.	TRBV7-2	.	TRBJ1-5	TGTGCCAGCAGCTTAGATCGGGGGAGCCAGCCCCAGCATTTT	CASSLDRGSQPQHF
TRBD1	TRBV27	.	TRBJ1-6	TGTGCCAGCAGTCCGGCGACAGGGTGGAATTCACCCCTCCACTTT	CASSPATGWNSPLHF
.	TRBV28	.	TRBJ1-1	TGTGCCAGCAGCTCGGGACCCCTTAGAACCAGAAACACTGAAGCTTTCTTT	CASSSGPLRTRNTEAFF
.	TRBV28	.	TRBJ2-7	TGTGCCAGCAGTTTATTGAACGAGCAGTACTTC	CASSLLNEQYF
.	TRBV2	many	TRBJ1-2	TGTGCCAGCAGTGTACAGCCAGGGTGGGACTATGGCTACACCTTC	CASSVQPGWDYGYTF
.	TRBV20-1	.	TRBJ1-5	TGCAGTGCTAGAGGGGGGGGGGAGGTCCAGCCCCAGCATTTT	CSARGGGEVQPQHF
.	TRBV7-2	many	TRBJ1-6	TGTGCCAGCAGGCCCGTTGGAAATAATTCACCCCTCCACTTT	CASRPVGNNSPLHF
.	TRBV28	once	TRBJ1-4	TGTGCCAGCAGAGTGGGGGGGGCGATGGGAAATGAAAAACTGTTTTTT	CASRVGGAMGNEKLFF
.	TRBV6-6	many	TRBJ1-1	TGTGCCAGCAGTACGACGGGTTTCACTGAAGCTTTCTTT	CASSTTGFTEAFF
.	TRBV28	few	TRBJ1-2	TGTGCCAGCAGTTGGGGGGTATCGGACTATGGCTACACCTTC	CASSWGVSDYGYTF
TRBD2	TRBV6-2/TRBV6-3	few	TRBJ2-1	TGTGCCAGCAGTTACTCGATTAGCGGGATCAGCAATGAGCAGTTCTTC	CASSYSISGISNEQFF
.	TRBV6-4	.	TRBJ2-2	TGTGCCAGCAGTGACGCAGCGACGAACACCGGGGAGCTGTTTTTT	CASSDAATNTGELFF
.	TRBV23-1	few	TRBJ2-2	TGCGCCAGCAGTCAATCGAAGGGCGACGTGTACACCGGGGAGCTGTTTTTT	CASSQSKGDVYTGELFF
.	TRBV19	many	TRBJ2-7	TGTGCCAGTAGTATGCGGGGGCAGACCTACGAGCAGTACTTC	CASSMRGQTYEQYF
TRBD2	TRBV7-2	many	TRBJ2-5	TGTGCCAGCAGCCCACCGGGAGGGTATGGAGAGACCCAGTACTTC	CASSPPGGYGETQYF
TRBD2	TRBV5-1	.	TRBJ2-1	TGCGCCAGCAGCTATTCATCCGGGACTAGCGGGGGGAATGAGCAGTTCTTC	CASSYSSGTSGGNEQFF
.	TRBV11-2	few	TRBJ2-1	TGTGCCAGCAGCTCGCGACTAGCCTACAATGAGCAGTTCTTC	CASSSRLAYNEQFF
.	TRBV29-1	.	TRBJ2-7	TGCAGCGTGGCCCGGGACAAGACCTACGAGCAGTACTTC	CSVARDKTYEQYF
.	TRBV6-6	many	TRBJ1-2	TGTGCCAGCAGCTGGGGAGGGGAAGGGGACTATGGCTACACCTTC	CASSWGGEGDYGYTF
.	TRBV7-9	few	TRBJ1-1	TGTGCCAGCAGCTCCCGACCCTTGGGCACTGAAGCTTTCTTT	CASSSRPLGTEAFF
.	TRBV7-3	many	TRBJ1-1	TGTGCCAGCAGCTTATCCAAGGCGGGTAACACTGAAGCTTTCTTT	CASSLSKAGNTEAFF
.	TRBV18	few	TRBJ2-1	TGTGCCAGCTCACCATCTCAGGGTCAGGCGCAGTTCTTC	CASSPSQGQAQFF